The 27 T cell receptor beta chains reported below all come from one sample, sequenced in a study of CD8 T cells in ankylosing spondylitis (dated by TCRdb to the late 2010s). The library came from 5' RACE. The run used an Illumina HiSeq 2500. The raw public reads went through TCRdb reprocessing: fastp at Q25, MiXCR clone calling, in-frame beta chains kept. Rows with one shared CDR3 protein collapse into an entry with the most common genes and DNA. Across this sample there are 5,000 or so distinct CDR3 sequences, with approximately 2.1% seen only once. 45% to 55% of the sample belongs to the ten largest clones. Sequences were obtained from blood, either unsorted or a sorted T cell fraction (not recorded which). The receptors here all came from a male donor with ankylosing spondylitis or in good health (not recorded which).

In its sample, this clonotype ranks as medium-sized (0.01 to 0.1%). The V gene is TRBV9, the J gene TRBJ1-1; D possibly corresponds to TRBD1 (6 bases). V was cut by 0 bases and J by 3 bases, with 12 bases left in between. The CDR3 consists of 15 residues. CDR1 is SGDLS and CDR2 is YYNGEE in the germline V gene. The CDR3 loop is CASSVGWGLDTEAFF. CDR3 nucleotides: TGTGCCAGCAGCGTAGGCTGGGGGCTGGACACTGAAGCTTTCTTT.

This clonotype was detected many times. The chain joins TRBV9 to TRBJ2-1; D is possibly TRBD1 (5 bases). V lost 4 bases and J 6 bases, leaving 23 bases between the germline ends. Germline CDR1 SGDLS, CDR2 YYNGEE. The CDR3 extends over 17 amino acids. DNA for the CDR3: TGTGCCAGCAGCCCACACCCTGACAGCGTCGGCGGCAATGAGCAGTTCTTC. Its protein is CASSPHPDSVGGNEQFF.

The chain uses TRBV9 and TRBJ2-7, with 12 bases lining up with TRBD1. The CDR3 has 15 amino acids. CDR1 and CDR2 (germline): SGDLS, YYNGEE. V dropped 3 bases and J dropped 4; count of bases not matched to a gene: 5. In DNA, the CDR3 is TGTGCCAGCAGCGCCGGGGGACAGGGGGCTTACGAGCAGTACTTC. Residues: CASSAGGQGAYEQYF. The full variable domain, rest sourced from reference TRBV9 and TRBJ2-7, is DSGVTQTPKHLITATGQRVTLRCSPRSGDLSVYWYQQSLDQGLQFLIQYYNGEERAKGNILERFSAQQFPDLHSELNLSSLELGDSALYFCASSAGGQGAYEQYFGPGTRLTVT.

In its sample, this clonotype ranks as medium-sized. The chain recombines TRBV9 with TRBJ1-3; D not certain. This CDR3 region has 16 residues. The V and J ends lost 4 bases and 1 base respectively, with 15 bases between them. CDR1 is SGDLS, CDR2 YYNGEE, per germline. The CDR3, as DNA: TGTGCCAGCAGCTCACCTCATCTCACATCTGGAAACACCATATATTTT. Protein sequence: CASSSPHLTSGNTIYF.

This clonotype was detected ten times or more. The genes are TRBV9 and TRBJ2-5; D perhaps matches TRBD1 (5 bases). The germline V gene encodes CDR1 SGDLS and CDR2 YYNGEE. The CDR3 covers 17 residues. The germline V and J ends were trimmed by 0 bases and 5 bases, with 20 bases remaining between them. The CDR3 region has the DNA TGTGCCAGCAGCGTAGAGGGGCGACAGACGCTCCGGGAGACCCAGTACTTC. Translating gives CASSVEGRQTLRETQYF.

In its sample, this clonotype ranks as medium-sized. The chain uses TRBV9 and TRBJ2-7; 9 bases fit TRBD1. V dropped 0 bases and J dropped 3; count of bases not matched to a gene: 4. The CDR3 covers 15 residues. Per the germline V gene, CDR1 is SGDLS and CDR2 is YYNGEE. The CDR3 region is CASSVGGQGYYEQYF. As DNA, the CDR3 is TGTGCCAGCAGCGTAGGGGGACAGGGCTACTACGAGCAGTACTTC.

The sample holds many counts of this clonotype. This sequence joins TRBV9 and TRBJ2-7, with D maybe TRBD2 (5 bases). V was pared by 0 bases and J by 3 bases, with 10 bases between. The CDR3 extends over 14 amino acids. Germline V gives CDR1 SGDLS, CDR2 YYNGEE. The CDR3 loop is CASSVEIGGYEQYF. The CDR3 nucleotides read TGTGCCAGCAGCGTAGAAATCGGAGGCTACGAGCAGTACTTC.

In its sample, this clonotype was seen many times. This chain connects TRBV9 to TRBJ2-3; no clear D gene. The CDR3 runs to 14 residues. Trimming left V 4 bases short and J 1 base short, with 10 bases between. CDR1 SGDLS and CDR2 YYNGEE come from the germline V gene. CDR3 amino acids: CASSQWEGTDTQYF. In DNA, the CDR3 is TGTGCCAGCAGCCAGTGGGAAGGCACAGATACGCAGTATTTT.

This clonotype was detected many times. This sequence joins TRBV9 and TRBJ2-1, with TRBD2 matching 10 bases. The V gene's germline CDR1 is SGDLS and CDR2 YYNGEE. This CDR3 is 19 amino acids long. V shed 5 bases and J 7 bases; nucleotides not matched to a gene: 21. The CDR3 protein is CASRDGPPSRSGRANEQFF. The CDR3 DNA reads TGTGCCAGCAGGGACGGGCCCCCCTCTCGGAGCGGGAGGGCAAATGAGCAGTTCTTC.

This clonotype was observed many times. The V call is TRBV9, the J call TRBJ2-2, with 9 bases that match TRBD2. The germline CDR1 and CDR2 sequences are SGDLS and YYNGEE. CDR3 length equals 15 residues. The V and J ends lost 4 bases and 7 bases, in that order; junction bases with no gene match: 8. CDR3 bases: TGTGCCAGCAGCCGTGGACTAGCGAGCATCGGGGAGCTGTTTTTT. Translating gives CASSRGLASIGELFF. Based on the CDR3 plus reference TRBV9 and TRBJ2-2, the full variable domain is DSGVTQTPKHLITATGQRVTLRCSPRSGDLSVYWYQQSLDQGLQFLIQYYNGEERAKGNILERFSAQQFPDLHSELNLSSLELGDSALYFCASSRGLASIGELFFGEGSRLTVL.

The chain recombines TRBV9 with TRBJ2-1; tentative D call: TRBD2 (6 bases). V was shortened by 0 bases and J by 3 bases, with 10 bases between the two germline ends. Germline V gene sequence: CDR1 SGDLS, CDR2 YYNGEE. The CDR3 is 15 residues long. The CDR3 loop reads CASSVAGEDYNEQFF. The CDR3 bases are TGTGCCAGCAGCGTAGCGGGAGAAGACTACAATGAGCAGTTCTTC.

This clonotype has at least ten counts. The J gene is TRBJ2-1, the V gene TRBV9; D not certain. Germline CDR1 and CDR2: SGDLS and YYNGEE. V was trimmed by 0 bases and J by 6 bases, leaving 10 bases between them. This CDR3 has 14 amino acids. The CDR3 protein is CASSVGGSLNEQFF. CDR3 in DNA: TGTGCCAGCAGCGTAGGTGGTAGCCTCAATGAGCAGTTCTTC.

This chain connects TRBV7-4 to TRBJ2-6; 7 bases agree with TRBD1. V was pared by 10 bases and J by 0 bases, with 18 bases of the junction left unmatched. CDR1 is SGHVT, CDR2 SQSDAQ, per germline. CDR3 length equals 19 residues. CDR3 loop: CATCEHPGTVISGANVLTF. CDR3 nucleotide sequence: TGTGCCACCTGCGAGCATCCCGGGACAGTGATCTCTGGGGCCAACGTCCTGACTTTC.

This clonotype was recorded at least ten times. As DNA, the CDR3 is TGTGCCAGCAGTGCTACTTCCCCTGAGATAGCGGGAGGGCCCTCGGCACATGAGCAGTTCTTC. Translating gives CASSATSPEIAGGPSAHEQFF. J is TRBJ2-1 and V is TRBV9, with 11 bases fitting TRBD2. The CDR3 totals 21 residues. Germline V gives CDR1 SGDLS, CDR2 YYNGEE. J gave up 8 bases and V 5 bases, and 27 bases lay outside the gene matches.

Many counts were recorded for this clonotype. The gene calls are TRBV9 and TRBJ2-1, with TRBD2 identical over 8 bases. The CDR3 runs to 16 residues. J lost 2 bases, V lost 0 bases, and 4 bases had no gene match. Per germline, CDR1 SGDLS and CDR2 YYNGEE. DNA of the CDR3: TGTGCCAGCAGCGTAGTCGGGCGGGAGGCCTACAATGAGCAGTTCTTC. Protein product: CASSVVGREAYNEQFF.

The sample holds many counts of this clonotype. The V and J genes are TRBV9 and TRBJ2-5, with a weak D call TRBD1 (6 bases). The germline V and J ends were trimmed by 3 bases and 3 bases, with 12 bases remaining between them. The germline V gene encodes CDR1 SGDLS and CDR2 YYNGEE. CDR3 length: 14 residues. The CDR3 DNA follows: TGTGCCAGCAGCGCTTCCGGGACAAAAGAGACCCAGTACTTC. Translated: CASSASGTKETQYF.

Judged by abundance, this clonotype is medium-sized. The chain combines TRBV9 with TRBJ2-3; D is perhaps TRBD2 (5 bases). The ends were cut back, 1 base at V and 5 bases at J, with 17 bases in the middle. The germline gives CDR1 SGDLS, CDR2 YYNGEE. The CDR3 consists of 16 residues. DNA of the CDR3: TGTGCCAGCAGCGTACCCCGGATCCTCGGGGAAGATACGCAGTATTTT. It encodes CASSVPRILGEDTQYF. Drawing the rest from reference TRBV9 and TRBJ2-3, the complete variable domain is DSGVTQTPKHLITATGQRVTLRCSPRSGDLSVYWYQQSLDQGLQFLIQYYNGEERAKGNILERFSAQQFPDLHSELNLSSLELGDSALYFCASSVPRILGEDTQYFGPGTRLTVL.

In this sample, this clonotype turned up many times. The chain recombines TRBV9 with TRBJ2-1; D perhaps matches TRBD2 (6 bases). The V end lost 2 bases, the J end lost 2 bases, and 14 bases lay between the germline ends. Germline values: CDR1 SGDLS, CDR2 YYNGEE. CDR3 size: 16 residues. The CDR3 here is CASSVSWRETYNEQFF. As DNA, the CDR3 is TGTGCCAGCAGCGTGAGTTGGCGGGAAACCTACAATGAGCAGTTCTTC.

This clonotype was counted many times. This chain joins TRBV9 and TRBJ2-3, with 7 positions matching TRBD2. Germline CDR1 reads SGDLS; CDR2 reads YYNGEE. V shed 6 bases and J 6 bases; nucleotides not matched to a gene: 13. The CDR3 is 15 residues long. The CDR3 region is CASNPSGTRADTQYF. The CDR3 bases are TGTGCCAGCAACCCCAGCGGGACCCGAGCGGATACGCAGTATTTT. Complete variable domain (other parts from reference TRBV9 and TRBJ2-3): DSGVTQTPKHLITATGQRVTLRCSPRSGDLSVYWYQQSLDQGLQFLIQYYNGEERAKGNILERFSAQQFPDLHSELNLSSLELGDSALYFCASNPSGTRADTQYFGPGTRLTVL.

This clonotype appeared many times. The rearrangement links TRBV9 to TRBJ2-2; tentative D call: TRBD2 (6 bases). CDR1 is SGDLS, CDR2 YYNGEE, per germline. V was cut by 3 bases and J by 6 bases, with 18 bases left in between. The CDR3 loop spans 16 amino acids. The CDR3 sequence is CASSDSGLVSSGELFF. For the CDR3, the DNA is TGTGCCAGCAGCGACTCGGGACTCGTATCGTCCGGGGAGCTGTTTTTT.

This clonotype came up many times. The chain is built from TRBV9 and TRBJ1-6; D is undetermined. Per germline, CDR1 SGDLS and CDR2 YYNGEE. The V gene lost 2 bases and the J gene lost 9 bases, with 12 bases spanning the gap. This CDR3 spans 14 amino acids. The CDR3 spells CASSVSSAPSPLHF. CDR3 in DNA: TGTGCCAGCAGCGTTAGTAGTGCCCCTTCACCCCTCCACTTT.

This clonotype was found many times. The J gene is TRBJ2-1, the V gene TRBV9, with 9 bases lining up with TRBD2. The germline V gene has CDR1 SGDLS and CDR2 YYNGEE. This CDR3 is built from 15 residues. After removal of 0 bases from V and 2 bases from J, the junction contained 0 bases not matched to a gene. CDR3 loop: CASSVEREAYNEQFF. CDR3 coding DNA: TGTGCCAGCAGCGTAGAGCGGGAGGCCTACAATGAGCAGTTCTTC.

The V call is TRBV9, the J call TRBJ2-5, with a possible D match to TRBD2 (7 bases). The CDR3 has 14 amino acids. Trimming removed 3 bases from V and 6 bases from J, with 15 bases in between. Germline assignment: CDR1 SGDLS and CDR2 YYNGEE. The CDR3 sequence is CASSGGAGAKTQYF. The CDR3, as DNA: TGTGCCAGCAGCGGCGGCGCGGGGGCGAAGACCCAGTACTTC.

This clonotype was recorded at least ten times. The gene calls are TRBV9 and TRBJ2-2; TRBD2 matches at 12 bases. This CDR3 region has 17 residues. Germline V CDR1 and CDR2: SGDLS, YYNGEE. J gave up 6 bases and V 3 bases, and 9 bases lay outside the gene matches. The CDR3 DNA reads as TGTGCCAGCAGCGGGAACCGACTAGCGGGAGTCCCCGGGGAGCTGTTTTTT. Translated, it gives CASSGNRLAGVPGELFF. Complete variable domain (other parts from reference TRBV9 and TRBJ2-2): DSGVTQTPKHLITATGQRVTLRCSPRSGDLSVYWYQQSLDQGLQFLIQYYNGEERAKGNILERFSAQQFPDLHSELNLSSLELGDSALYFCASSGNRLAGVPGELFFGEGSRLTVL.

This clonotype showed up many times. Here the CDR3 reads CASSPRTGMSYQETQYF. CDR3 nucleotide sequence: TGTGCCAGCAGCCCGAGGACAGGGATGTCCTACCAAGAGACCCAGTACTTC. The chain links TRBV9 to TRBJ2-5; 8 nucleotides align to TRBD1. The trim removed 4 bases at V and 0 bases at J, leaving 11 bases unmatched. CDR1 is SGDLS and CDR2 is YYNGEE in the germline V gene. The CDR3 contains 17 residues.

This clonotype was recorded many times. CDR3 nucleotide sequence: TGTGCCAGCAGCGTAGAGCGGGAGGGCCCATACGAGCAGTACTTC. It codes for CASSVEREGPYEQYF. V is TRBV9 and J is TRBJ2-7; TRBD2 matches 10 bases. Germline V gene sequence: CDR1 SGDLS, CDR2 YYNGEE. CDR3 size: 15 residues. V lost 0 bases and J lost 4; bases outside the gene matches: 4. Based on the CDR3 plus reference TRBV9 and TRBJ2-7, the full variable domain is DSGVTQTPKHLITATGQRVTLRCSPRSGDLSVYWYQQSLDQGLQFLIQYYNGEERAKGNILERFSAQQFPDLHSELNLSSLELGDSALYFCASSVEREGPYEQYFGPGTRLTVT.

This clonotype occurred many times. The chain combines TRBV9 with TRBJ2-2, with D unclear. Germline loops: CDR1 SGDLS, CDR2 YYNGEE. The V end was cut by 0 bases, the J end by 7 bases, with 7 bases between. This CDR3 spans 13 amino acids. The CDR3, as DNA: TGTGCCAGCAGCGTAGTCAGTTACGGGGAGCTGTTTTTT. Translating it yields CASSVVSYGELFF.